This T cell receptor (beta chain) stems from a study of monozygotic twins with inflammatory bowel disease. For every sample, eight separate reactions were used to make cDNA. After re-calling the 5' RACE reads, TCRdb lists one entry per CDR3 protein, DNA absent. The sample data list about 450,000 distinct CDR3 sequences. The CDR3 consists of 15 residues. Germline values: CDR1 SEHNR, CDR2 FQNEAQ (reference sequence). The rearrangement joins TRBV7-9 to TRBJ1-1; with no DNA, the TCRdb D assignment of TRBD1 cannot be verified. The source of this sequence is a human donor with ulcerative colitis or Crohn's disease, or a healthy co-twin of an affected twin (not recorded which). The sample was blood. The CDR3 loop reads CASSLAGQKDTEAFF.